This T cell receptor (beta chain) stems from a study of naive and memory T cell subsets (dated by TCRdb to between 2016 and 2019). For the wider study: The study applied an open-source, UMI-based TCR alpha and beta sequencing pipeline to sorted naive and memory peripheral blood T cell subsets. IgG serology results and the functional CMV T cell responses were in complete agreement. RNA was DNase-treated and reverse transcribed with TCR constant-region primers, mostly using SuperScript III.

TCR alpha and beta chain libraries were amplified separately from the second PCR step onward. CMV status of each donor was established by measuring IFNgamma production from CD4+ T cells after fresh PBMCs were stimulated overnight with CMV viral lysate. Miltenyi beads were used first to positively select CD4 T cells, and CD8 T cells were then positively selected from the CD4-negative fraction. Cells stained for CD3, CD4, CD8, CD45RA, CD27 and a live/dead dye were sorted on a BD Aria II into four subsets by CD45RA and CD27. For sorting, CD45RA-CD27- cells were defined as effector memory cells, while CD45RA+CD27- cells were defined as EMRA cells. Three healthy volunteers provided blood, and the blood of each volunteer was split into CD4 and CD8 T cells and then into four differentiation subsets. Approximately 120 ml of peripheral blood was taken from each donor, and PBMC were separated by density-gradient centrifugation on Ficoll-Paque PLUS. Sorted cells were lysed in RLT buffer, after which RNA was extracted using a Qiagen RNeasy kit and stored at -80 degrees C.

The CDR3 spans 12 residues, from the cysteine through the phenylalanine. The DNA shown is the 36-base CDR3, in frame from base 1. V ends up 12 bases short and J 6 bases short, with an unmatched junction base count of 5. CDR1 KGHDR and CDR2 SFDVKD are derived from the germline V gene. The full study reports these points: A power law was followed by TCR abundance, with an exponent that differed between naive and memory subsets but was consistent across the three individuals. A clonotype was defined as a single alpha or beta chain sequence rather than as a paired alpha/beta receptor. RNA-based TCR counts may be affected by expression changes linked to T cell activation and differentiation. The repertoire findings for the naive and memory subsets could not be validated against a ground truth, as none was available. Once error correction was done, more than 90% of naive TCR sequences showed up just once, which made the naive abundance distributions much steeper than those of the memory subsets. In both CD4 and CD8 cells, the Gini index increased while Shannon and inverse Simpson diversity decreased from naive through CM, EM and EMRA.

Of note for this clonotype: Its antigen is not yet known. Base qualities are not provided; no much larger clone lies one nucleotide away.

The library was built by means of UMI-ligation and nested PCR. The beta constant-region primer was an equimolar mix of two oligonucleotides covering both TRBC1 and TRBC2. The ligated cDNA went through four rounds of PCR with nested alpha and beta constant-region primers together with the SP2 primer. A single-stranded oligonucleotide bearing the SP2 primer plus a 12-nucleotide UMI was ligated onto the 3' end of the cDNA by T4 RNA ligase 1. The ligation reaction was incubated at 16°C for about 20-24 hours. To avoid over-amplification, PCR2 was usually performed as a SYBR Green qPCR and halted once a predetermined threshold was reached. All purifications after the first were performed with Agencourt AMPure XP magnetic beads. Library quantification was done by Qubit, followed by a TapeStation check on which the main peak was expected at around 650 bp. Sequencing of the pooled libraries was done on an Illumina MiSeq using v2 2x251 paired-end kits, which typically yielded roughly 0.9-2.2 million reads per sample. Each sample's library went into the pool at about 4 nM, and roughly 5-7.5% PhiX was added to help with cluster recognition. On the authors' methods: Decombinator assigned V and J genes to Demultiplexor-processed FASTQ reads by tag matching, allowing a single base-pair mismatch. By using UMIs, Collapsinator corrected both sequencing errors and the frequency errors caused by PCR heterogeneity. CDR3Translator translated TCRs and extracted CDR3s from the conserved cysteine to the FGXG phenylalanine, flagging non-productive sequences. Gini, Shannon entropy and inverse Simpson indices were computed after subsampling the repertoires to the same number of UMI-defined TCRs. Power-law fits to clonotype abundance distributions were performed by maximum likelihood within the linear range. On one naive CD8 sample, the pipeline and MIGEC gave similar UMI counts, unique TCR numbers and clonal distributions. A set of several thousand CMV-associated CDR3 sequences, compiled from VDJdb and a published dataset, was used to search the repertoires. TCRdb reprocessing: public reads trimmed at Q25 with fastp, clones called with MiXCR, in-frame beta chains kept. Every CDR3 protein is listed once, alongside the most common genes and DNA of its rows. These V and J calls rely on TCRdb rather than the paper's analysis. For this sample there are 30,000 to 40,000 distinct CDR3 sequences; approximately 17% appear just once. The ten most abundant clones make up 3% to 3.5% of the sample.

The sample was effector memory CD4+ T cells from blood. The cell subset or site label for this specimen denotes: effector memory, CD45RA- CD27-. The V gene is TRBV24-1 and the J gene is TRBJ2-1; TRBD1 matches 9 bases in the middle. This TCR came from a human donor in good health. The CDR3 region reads CAAGTGLNEQFF. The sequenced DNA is TGTGCCGCTGGGACAGGGCTCAATGAGCAGTTCTTC.